This T cell receptor (beta chain) was profiled in a study of T cells in localized non-small cell lung cancer. The study, taken as a whole, reports: Higher T cell density in the blood was associated with longer overall survival, whereas higher adjacent-lung clonality associated with shorter survival. Uninvolved adjacent lung showed the highest T cell clonality, exceeding tumor. In adjacent lung, a median roughly 56 of the top 100 tumor clones were found.

Germline CDR1 reads SGHDT; CDR2 reads YYEEEE. The CDR3 has 15 residues. Unmatched junction bases numbered 8, after V lost 6 bases and J lost 3 bases. The method was immunoSEQ multiplex PCR; TCRdb's version includes in-frame clones alone and lacks a portion of them. The profile shows around 70,000 clones, about 90% of them singletons. Turning to this clone: Its antigen is currently unknown.

The sequence was collected from a male donor older than 55 with stage III squamous cell lung carcinoma. The sample consisted of peripheral blood, taken before any cancer treatment. This sequence joins TRBV5-6 and TRBJ1-1; 10 bases fit TRBD1. In nucleotides, the CDR3 is TGTGCCAGCATCAGGGGGGACAGGGGTTACACTGAAGCTTTCTTT. This encodes CASIRGDRGYTEAFF.